Listed below are T cell receptor beta chains from one sample, sequenced in a study of cytomegalovirus exposure and HLA in healthy donors. Using immunoSEQ multiplex PCR, the repertoire was profiled, and TCRdb retains in-frame clones only, with some absent. The sample has 110,000 or so clones, more than 70% seen once. The sequencing sample was made of PBMCs. These receptors were taken from a man aged 25 to 40 in good health and CMV-seronegative. Both conserved end residues are part of each CDR3. Each record gives: V gene, clone size, J gene, D gene, CDR3 length, CDR3 DNA, CDR3 protein. A D gene is named only where the DNA matches it firmly. Not all rows give a size; the values are once, few, many and, for expanded clones, a class.

>TRBV5-1|NA|TRBJ2-1|TRBD2|16
TGCGCCAGCAGCTTACTTAGCGGGAGGCTTTACAATGAGCAGTTCTTC
CASSLLSGRLYNEQFF
>TRBV25-1|once|TRBJ2-7|NA|14
TGTGCCAGCAGTGAGCTCCAGGGCCCCTACGAGCAGTACTTC
CASSELQGPYEQYF
>TRBV5-1|NA|TRBJ2-2|NA|15
TGCGCCAGCAGTTTCAGCGTTACGAACACCGGGGAGCTGTTTTTT
CASSFSVTNTGELFF
>TRBV28|NA|TRBJ2-6|TRBD1|16
TGTGCCAGCACTTTGACAGGGTACTCTGGGGCCAACGTCCTGACTTTC
CASTLTGYSGANVLTF
>TRBV30|NA|TRBJ2-6|NA|14
TGTGCCTGGAGTGTGCAGTCTGGGGCCAACGTCCTGACTTTC
CAWSVQSGANVLTF
>TRBV5-4|NA|TRBJ2-7|NA|16
TGTGCCAGCAGCCGCAGCCTAGGAGAGCTTACCTACGAGCAGTACTTC
CASSRSLGELTYEQYF
>TRBV15|NA|TRBJ2-7|NA|14
TGTGCCACCAGCAGAACGACAGCTTCCTACGAGCAGTACTTC
CATSRTTASYEQYF
>TRBV28|NA|TRBJ1-1|NA|12
TGTGCCAGCATCGCGGCGGGGAGGGAAGCTTTCTTT
CASIAAGREAFF
>TRBV9|NA|TRBJ2-5|NA|13
TGTGCCAGCAGCGTAGGCGAGGCTTCGACCCAGTACTTC
CASSVGEASTQYF
>TRBV7-2|NA|TRBJ1-3|NA|15
TGTGCCAGCAGCCGTCTCGAGGGCGCTGGAAACACCATATATTTT
CASSRLEGAGNTIYF
>TRBV7-7|NA|TRBJ2-1|NA|13
TGTGCCAGCAGCTTAGCAGGGGGCAATGAGCAGTTCTTC
CASSLAGGNEQFF
>TRBV7-9|NA|TRBJ2-2|NA|12
TGTACCAGCAGCTTTGGGCCGAGGGAGCTGTTTTTT
CTSSFGPRELFF
>TRBV5-8|NA|TRBJ2-2|NA|20
TGTGCCAGCAGCTTGTGGTCAGTTCGGCGGGGGCTTACGAACACCGGGGAGCTGTTTTTT
CASSLWSVRRGLTNTGELFF
>TRBV7-2|few|TRBJ2-3|TRBD2|19
TGTGCCAGCAGCCTGTTTCAGGCTAGCGGGGGAGTTAGCACAGATACGCAGTATTTT
CASSLFQASGGVSTDTQYF
>TRBV18|NA|TRBJ2-2|NA|20
TGTGCCAGCTCACCCCGCAGCTTATCAGCGGGCCCCGCGAACACCGGGGAGCTGTTTTTT
CASSPRSLSAGPANTGELFF
>TRBV5-1|NA|TRBJ2-3|TRBD2|16
TGCGCCAGCAGCTTCCCCCCAGCGGGGATGGCAGATACGCAGTATTTT
CASSFPPAGMADTQYF
>TRBV19|NA|TRBJ1-5|NA|16
TGTGCCAGTAGTACAGACAGGTTAGGGAGGGGGGAGCCCCAGCATTTT
CASSTDRLGRGEPQHF
>TRBV10-2|NA|TRBJ1-6|NA|14
TGCGCCAGCAGTGGGGGAGTGGTTGGGTCACCCCTCCACTTT
CASSGGVVGSPLHF
>TRBV9|NA|TRBJ2-3|TRBD2|17
TGTGCCAGCAGCGCGGGGACTAGCGGGGGGGCCGCAGATACGCAGTATTTT
CASSAGTSGGAADTQYF
>TRBV5-1|NA|TRBJ2-7|NA|16
TGCGCCAGCTCCCATTCAGGTACTTCCCTCTCCTACGAGCAGTACTTC
CASSHSGTSLSYEQYF
>TRBV5-1|few|TRBJ2-7|TRBD1|14
TGCGCCAGCAGCCCCGGACAGGGAGCCTACGAGCAGTACTTC
CASSPGQGAYEQYF
>TRBV18|NA|TRBJ2-5|NA|14
TGTGCCAGCTCACTAACAGGGAAACAAGAGACCCAGTACTTC
CASSLTGKQETQYF
>TRBV6-5|NA|TRBJ2-2|TRBD2|14
TGTGCCAGCAGAGCTAGCGGTCTTACCGGGGAGCTGTTTTTT
CASRASGLTGELFF
>TRBV10-3|NA|TRBJ2-3|TRBD2|15
TGTGCCATCAGCCTAGCGGGGGACATCCTGGGAACGCAGTATTTT
CAISLAGDILGTQYF
>TRBV18|NA|TRBJ2-3|NA|16
TGTGCCAGCTCACCTAGACAGAAAATTAGCACAGATACGCAGTATTTT
CASSPRQKISTDTQYF
>TRBV5-1|NA|TRBJ1-2|NA|15
TGCGCCAGCAGCTTGGAGGCAGGGCGGAACTATGGCTACACCTTC
CASSLEAGRNYGYTF
>TRBV13|NA|TRBJ1-4|NA|14
TGTGCCAGCAGCTCCCGAGGCACTAATGAAAAACTGTTTTTT
CASSSRGTNEKLFF
>TRBV28|NA|TRBJ2-6|TRBD1|18
TGTGCCAGCAGCCCCTTGGGGACAGGGGCCTCTGGGGCCAACGTCCTGACTTTC
CASSPLGTGASGANVLTF
>TRBV2|NA|TRBJ2-7|TRBD1|14
TGTGCCAGCAGTGCCGGGACAGGGAGAGACGAGCAGTACTTC
CASSAGTGRDEQYF
>TRBV6-5|NA|TRBJ1-3|NA|15
TGTGCCAGCAGGGGAGGGGCTAGCTCTGGAAACACCATATATTTT
CASRGGASSGNTIYF
>TRBV7-8|NA|TRBJ1-2|NA|16
TGTGCCAGCAGCTTAGGAGGGGGAAGCCCTAACTATGGCTACACCTTC
CASSLGGGSPNYGYTF
>TRBV29-1|once|TRBJ2-2|NA|14
TGCAGCGCTTTGGTCGGTTCCGTCACCGGGGAGCTGTTTTTT
CSALVGSVTGELFF
>TRBV5-1|NA|TRBJ2-7|TRBD1|15
TGCGCCAGCAGCTTACAGGGGGCGTTCGCCTACGAGCAGTACTTC
CASSLQGAFAYEQYF
>TRBV10-3|NA|TRBJ1-6|TRBD1|14
TGTGCCATCAGTCGGACAGGGGGAGATTCACCCCTCCACTTT
CAISRTGGDSPLHF
>TRBV25-1|NA|TRBJ2-7|NA|13
TGTGCCAGCAGGGAGGCAGCAGCCTACGAGCAGTACTTC
CASREAAAYEQYF
>TRBV7-6|NA|TRBJ2-7|TRBD2|17
TGTGCCAGCAGCCCGGGACTAGCGGGGGCCCTTTCCTACGAGCAGTACTTC
CASSPGLAGALSYEQYF
>TRBV28|NA|TRBJ2-5|TRBD2|13
TGTGCCACGAAGGGAGCGGGGTCGGAGACCCAGTACTTC
CATKGAGSETQYF
>TRBV7-2|NA|TRBJ2-1|NA|17
TGTGCCAGCAGCCTAACCCGGACTAACCGGCTTTACAATGAGCAGTTCTTC
CASSLTRTNRLYNEQFF